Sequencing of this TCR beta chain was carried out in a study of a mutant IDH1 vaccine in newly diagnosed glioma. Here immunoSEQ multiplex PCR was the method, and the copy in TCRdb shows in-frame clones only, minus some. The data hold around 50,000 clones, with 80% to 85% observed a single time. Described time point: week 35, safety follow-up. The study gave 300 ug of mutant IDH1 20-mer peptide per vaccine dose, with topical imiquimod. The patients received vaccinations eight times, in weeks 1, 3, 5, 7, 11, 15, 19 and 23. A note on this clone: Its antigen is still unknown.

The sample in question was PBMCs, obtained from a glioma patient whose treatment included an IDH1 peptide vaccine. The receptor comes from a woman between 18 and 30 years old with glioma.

CDR3 nucleotides: TGCGCCAGCAGCCAAGGAAGCGACAGGGTTACCTACGAGCAGTACTTC. It encodes CASSQGSDRVTYEQYF. The genes are TRBV4-1 and TRBJ2-7, with 7 bases aligning to TRBD1. The CDR3 is 16 residues long. Germline values: CDR1 MGHRA, CDR2 YSYEKL. J lost 2 bases, V lost 1 base, and 8 bases had no gene match.